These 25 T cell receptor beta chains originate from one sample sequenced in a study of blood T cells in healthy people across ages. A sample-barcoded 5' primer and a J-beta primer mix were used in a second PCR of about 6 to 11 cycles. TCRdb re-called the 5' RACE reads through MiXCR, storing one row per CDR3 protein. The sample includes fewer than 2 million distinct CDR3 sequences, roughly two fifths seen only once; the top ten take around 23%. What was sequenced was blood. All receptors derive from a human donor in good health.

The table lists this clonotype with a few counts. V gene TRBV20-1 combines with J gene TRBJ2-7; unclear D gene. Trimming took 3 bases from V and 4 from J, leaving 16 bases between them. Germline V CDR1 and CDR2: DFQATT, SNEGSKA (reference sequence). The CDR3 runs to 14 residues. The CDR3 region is CSARDGSSKYEQYF. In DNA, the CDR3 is TGCAGTGCTAGGGACGGGTCATCCAAATACGAGCAGTACTTC.

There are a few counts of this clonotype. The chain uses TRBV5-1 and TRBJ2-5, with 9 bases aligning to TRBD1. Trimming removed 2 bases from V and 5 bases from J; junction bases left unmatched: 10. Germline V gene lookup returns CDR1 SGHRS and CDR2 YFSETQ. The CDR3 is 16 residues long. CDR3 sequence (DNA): TGCGCCAGCAGCTTAACCGGGACAGGGTACAGTGAGACCCAGTACTTC. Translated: CASSLTGTGYSETQYF.

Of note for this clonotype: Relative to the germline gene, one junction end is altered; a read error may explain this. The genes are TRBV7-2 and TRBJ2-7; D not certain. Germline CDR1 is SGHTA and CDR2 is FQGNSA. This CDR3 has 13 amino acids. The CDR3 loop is CACSVTPSYEQYF. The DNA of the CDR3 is TGTGCCTGCAGCGTGACTCCCTCCTACGAGCAGTACTTC. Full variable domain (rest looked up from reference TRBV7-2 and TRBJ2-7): GAGVSQSPSNKVTEKGKDVELRCDPISGHTALYWYRQSLGQGLEFLIYFQGNSAPDKSGLPSDRFSAERTGGSVSTLTIQRTQQEDSAVYLCACSVTPSYEQYFGPGTRLTVT.

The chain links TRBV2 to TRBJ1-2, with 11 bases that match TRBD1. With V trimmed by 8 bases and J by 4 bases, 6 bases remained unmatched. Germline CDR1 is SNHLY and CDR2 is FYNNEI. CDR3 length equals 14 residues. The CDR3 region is CASGRTGGSYGYTF. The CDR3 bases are TGTGCCAGCGGTAGGACAGGGGGCAGCTATGGCTACACCTTC.

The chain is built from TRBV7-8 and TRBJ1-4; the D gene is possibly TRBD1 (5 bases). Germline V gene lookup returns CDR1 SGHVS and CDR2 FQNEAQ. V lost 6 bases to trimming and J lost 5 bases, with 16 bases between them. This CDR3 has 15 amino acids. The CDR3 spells CASSNSGTGNEKLFF. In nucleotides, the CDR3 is TGTGCCAGCAGTAACTCCGGGACTGGAAATGAAAAACTGTTTTTT. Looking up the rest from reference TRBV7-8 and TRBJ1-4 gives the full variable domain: GAGVSQSPRYKVAKRGQDVALRCDPISGHVSLFWYQQALGQGPEFLTYFQNEAQLDKSGLPSDRFFAERPEGSVSTLKIQRTQQEDSAVYLCASSNSGTGNEKLFFGSGTQLSVL.

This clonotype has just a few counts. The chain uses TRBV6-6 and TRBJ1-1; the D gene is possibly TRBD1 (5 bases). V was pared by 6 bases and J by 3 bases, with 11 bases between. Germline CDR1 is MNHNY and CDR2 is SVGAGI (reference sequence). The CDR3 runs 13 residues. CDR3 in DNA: TGTGCCAGCAGGACTCAGGGATACACTGAAGCTTTCTTT. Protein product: CASRTQGYTEAFF.

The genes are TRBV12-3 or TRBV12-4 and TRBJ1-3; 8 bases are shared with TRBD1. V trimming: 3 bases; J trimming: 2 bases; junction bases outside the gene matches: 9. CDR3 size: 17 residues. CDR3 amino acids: CASSFGQTGETGNTIYF. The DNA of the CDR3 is TGTGCCAGCAGTTTCGGTCAGACAGGGGAGACTGGAAACACCATATATTTT.

The chain's CDR3 is CASSPLTDWVTNYGYTF. DNA of the CDR3: TGTGCCAGCAGCCCTTTAACAGACTGGGTTACTAACTATGGCTACACCTTC. This chain links TRBV7-2 with TRBJ1-2; D call uncertain. The V gene lost 5 bases and the J gene lost 0 bases, with 19 bases spanning the gap. Per germline, CDR1 SGHTA and CDR2 FQGNSA. The length of the CDR3 is 17 residues.

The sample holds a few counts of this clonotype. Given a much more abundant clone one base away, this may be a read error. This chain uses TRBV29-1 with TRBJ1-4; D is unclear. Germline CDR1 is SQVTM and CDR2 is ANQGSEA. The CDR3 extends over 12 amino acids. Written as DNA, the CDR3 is TGCAGCGTTAAACCCAATAATGAAAAACGGTTTTTT. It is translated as CSVKPNNEKRFF.

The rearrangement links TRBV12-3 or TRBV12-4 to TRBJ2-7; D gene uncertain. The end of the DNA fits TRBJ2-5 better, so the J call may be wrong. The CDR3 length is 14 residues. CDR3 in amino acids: CASSLVFLGETQYF. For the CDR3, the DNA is TGTGCCAGCAGTTTAGTGTTCCTGGGAGAGACCCAGTACTTC.

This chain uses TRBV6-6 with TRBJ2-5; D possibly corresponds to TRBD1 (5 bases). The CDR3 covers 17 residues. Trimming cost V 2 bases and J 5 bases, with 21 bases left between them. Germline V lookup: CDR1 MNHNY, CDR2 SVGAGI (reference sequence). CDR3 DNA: TGTGCCAGCAGTTACCCTCAAACAGGCCCTCTAGGGGAGACCCAGTACTTC. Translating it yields CASSYPQTGPLGETQYF.

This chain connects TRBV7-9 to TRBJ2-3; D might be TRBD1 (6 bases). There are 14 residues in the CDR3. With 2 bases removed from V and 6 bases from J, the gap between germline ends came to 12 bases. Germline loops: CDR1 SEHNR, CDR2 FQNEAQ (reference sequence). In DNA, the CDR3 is TGTGCCAGCAGCTTAAGGGGGATCCGGGATACGCAGTATTTT. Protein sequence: CASSLRGIRDTQYF.

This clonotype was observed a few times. The CDR3 reads CASSQAASPDTQYF. The CDR3 DNA reads TGTGCCAGCAGCCAGGCCGCTAGCCCAGATACGCAGTATTTT. This chain joins TRBV4-2 and TRBJ2-3, with a weak D call TRBD2 (5 bases). The V end was cut by 3 bases, the J end by 4 bases, with 11 bases between. The CDR3 is 14 residues long. The V gene's germline CDR1 is LGHNA and CDR2 YNFKEQ.

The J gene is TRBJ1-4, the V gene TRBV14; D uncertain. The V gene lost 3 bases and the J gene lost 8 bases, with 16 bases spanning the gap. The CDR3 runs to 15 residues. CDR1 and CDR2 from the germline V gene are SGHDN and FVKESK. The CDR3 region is CASSQPIQKDEKLFF. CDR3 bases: TGTGCCAGCAGCCAGCCGATTCAGAAGGACGAAAAACTGTTTTTT.

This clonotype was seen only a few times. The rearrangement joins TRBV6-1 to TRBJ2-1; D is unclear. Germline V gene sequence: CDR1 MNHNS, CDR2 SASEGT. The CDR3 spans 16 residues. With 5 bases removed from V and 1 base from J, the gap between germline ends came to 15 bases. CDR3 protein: CASSMGLTFSYNEQFF. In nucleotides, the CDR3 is TGTGCCAGCAGTATGGGTCTCACCTTTTCCTACAATGAGCAGTTCTTC.

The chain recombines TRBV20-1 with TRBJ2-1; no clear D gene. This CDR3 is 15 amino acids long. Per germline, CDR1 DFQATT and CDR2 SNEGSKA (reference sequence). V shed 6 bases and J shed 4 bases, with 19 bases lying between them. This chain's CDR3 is CSALGSTLLYNEQFF. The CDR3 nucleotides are TGCAGTGCCTTGGGGTCGACCCTATTATACAATGAGCAGTTCTTC.

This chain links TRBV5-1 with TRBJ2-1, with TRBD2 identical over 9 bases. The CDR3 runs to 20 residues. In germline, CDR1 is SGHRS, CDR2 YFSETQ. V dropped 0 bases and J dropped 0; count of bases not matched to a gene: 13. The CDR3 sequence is CASSLGSVGLAPRSYNEQFF. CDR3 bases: TGCGCCAGCAGCTTGGGGTCAGTAGGACTAGCGCCCCGCTCCTACAATGAGCAGTTCTTC.

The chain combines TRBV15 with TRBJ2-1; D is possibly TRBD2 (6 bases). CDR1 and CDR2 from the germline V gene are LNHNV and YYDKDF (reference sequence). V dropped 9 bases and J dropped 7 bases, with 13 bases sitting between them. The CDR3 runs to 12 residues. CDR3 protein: CATARRGNEQFF. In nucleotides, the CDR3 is TGTGCCACGGCTCGGAGGGGTAATGAGCAGTTCTTC.

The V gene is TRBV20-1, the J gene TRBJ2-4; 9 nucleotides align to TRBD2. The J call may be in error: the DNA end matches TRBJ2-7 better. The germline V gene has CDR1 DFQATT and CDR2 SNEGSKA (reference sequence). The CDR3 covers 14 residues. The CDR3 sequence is CRTAPAGGNYEQYF. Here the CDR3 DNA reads TGCAGGACCGCGCCAGCGGGGGGAAACTACGAGCAGTACTTC.

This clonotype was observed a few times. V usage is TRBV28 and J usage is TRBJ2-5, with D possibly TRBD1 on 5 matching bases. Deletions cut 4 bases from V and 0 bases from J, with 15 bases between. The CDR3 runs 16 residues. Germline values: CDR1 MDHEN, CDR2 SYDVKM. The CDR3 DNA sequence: TGTGCCAGCAGTTCCGGCGTCGGCAGGGACCAAGAGACCCAGTACTTC. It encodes CASSSGVGRDQETQYF.

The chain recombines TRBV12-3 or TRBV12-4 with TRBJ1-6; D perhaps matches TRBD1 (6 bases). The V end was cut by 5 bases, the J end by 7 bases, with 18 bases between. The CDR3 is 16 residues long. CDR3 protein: CASSPQGKGHNSPLHF. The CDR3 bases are TGTGCCAGCAGTCCACAGGGTAAGGGGCACAATTCACCCCTCCACTTT.

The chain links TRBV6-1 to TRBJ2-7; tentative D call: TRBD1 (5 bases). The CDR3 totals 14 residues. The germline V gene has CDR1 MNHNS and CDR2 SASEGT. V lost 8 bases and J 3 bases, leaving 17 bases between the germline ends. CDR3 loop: CASRVTVLYYEQYF. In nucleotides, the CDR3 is TGTGCCAGCCGTGTGACAGTCCTGTACTACGAGCAGTACTTC.

The CDR3 DNA follows: TGCAGTGCAGGGCTAGCGGGGGGGCACATTCAGTACTTC. Encoded protein: CSAGLAGGHIQYF. V usage is TRBV20-1 and J usage is TRBJ2-4, with TRBD2 matching 12 bases. The junction had 5 bases not matched to a gene; V was cut back by 6 bases and J by 8 bases. The CDR3 length is 13 residues. Germline values: CDR1 DFQATT, CDR2 SNEGSKA (reference sequence).

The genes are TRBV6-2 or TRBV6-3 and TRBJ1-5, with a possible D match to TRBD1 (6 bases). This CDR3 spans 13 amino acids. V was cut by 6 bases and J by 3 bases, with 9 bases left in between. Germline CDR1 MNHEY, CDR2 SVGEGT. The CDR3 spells CASRWDNNQPQHF. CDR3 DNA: TGTGCCAGCAGGTGGGACAACAATCAGCCCCAGCATTTT.

DNA of the CDR3: TGTGCCAGCAGCTCTAGCGGGAGAAACTACGAGCAGTACTTC. Protein product: CASSSSGRNYEQYF. J is TRBJ2-5 and V is TRBV6-1; 10 positions agree with TRBD2. Gene TRBJ2-7 matches the end of the DNA better, so the J call may be wrong. This CDR3 is 14 amino acids long. The V gene's germline CDR1 is MNHNS and CDR2 SASEGT.